One sample yielded the 13 T cell receptor beta chains listed below, sequenced in a study of blood T cell repertoires in COVID-19 (TCRdb year 2020). The library was produced with the immunoSEQ multiplex PCR assay. TCRdb stores this immuneACCESS table with in-frame sequences only. Part of the clones is absent; in the studies checked, under half of the shortfall reflects unresolved V genes, and no reason is known for the rest. The sample contains hundreds of thousands of clones, around 86% of them found a single time. About 2.1% of the sample is in the top ten clones. The specimen was PBMCs or T cells enriched from blood (not recorded which). Receptors originate from a woman aged 45-65 years who had recovered from COVID-19.

The chain joins TRBV2 to TRBJ1-5; TRBD1 is a possible D gene (5 bases). V was shortened by 1 base and J by 7 bases, with 11 bases between the two germline ends. The CDR3 runs to 14 residues. CDR1 and CDR2 from the germline V gene are SNHLY and FYNNEI. The CDR3 coding sequence is TGTGCCAGCAGTGAAGGGACAAAGGGACAGCCCCAGCATTTT. Translating it yields CASSEGTKGQPQHF.

The chain is built from TRBV6-2 or TRBV6-3 and TRBJ2-6; 7 bases align to TRBD1. V lost 5 bases and J lost 2; bases outside the gene matches: 0. Germline V gene lookup returns CDR1 MNHEY and CDR2 SVGEGT. CDR3 length: 14 amino acids. In DNA, the CDR3 is TGTGCCAGCAGTACAGGGGCTGGGGCCAACGTCCTGACTTTC. Its translation is CASSTGAGANVLTF.

The V and J genes are TRBV18 and TRBJ1-5, with 8 bases identical to TRBD1. Germline CDR1 is KGHSH and CDR2 is LQKENI. The length of the CDR3 is 14 residues. V shed 5 bases, J shed 8 bases, and the junction held 8 bases outside the gene matches. In DNA form, the CDR3 reads TGTGCCAGCTCAGGCCAGGGGGCGGGGGAGCCCCAGCATTTT. Amino acids: CASSGQGAGEPQHF.

The chain is built from TRBV7-3 and TRBJ2-1; the match to TRBD1 covers 7 bases. The CDR3 has 14 amino acids. V shed 4 bases, J shed 5 bases, and the junction held 5 bases outside the gene matches. Germline lookup yields CDR1 SGHTA and CDR2 FQGTGA. The chain's CDR3 is CASSSRTGNNEQFF. In nucleotides, the CDR3 is TGTGCCAGCAGCTCCAGGACAGGAAACAATGAGCAGTTCTTC.

This clone was recorded a few times. The chain uses TRBV2 and TRBJ2-1; TRBD1 might be the D (6 bases). The CDR3 has 15 residues. Per the germline V gene, CDR1 is SNHLY and CDR2 is FYNNEI. V gave up 2 bases and J gave up 0 bases, with 8 bases separating them. CDR3 bases: TGTGCCAGCAGTGAAAGGGGGAGCTCCTACAATGAGCAGTTCTTC. It translates to CASSERGSSYNEQFF.

The table lists this clone with a few counts. The chain combines TRBV3-1 (or the pseudogene TRBV3-2) with TRBJ2-1; TRBD1 might be the D (5 bases). Germline assignment: CDR1 LGHDT and CDR2 YNNKEL (reference sequence). CDR3 size: 12 residues. The ends were cut back, 2 bases at V and 11 bases at J, with 10 bases in the middle. The DNA for the CDR3 is TGTGCCAGCAGCCAAACAGGTTTAAAGCAGTTCTTC. Translation: CASSQTGLKQFF.

In its sample, this clone was seen a few times. The V gene is TRBV11-2, the J gene TRBJ1-5, with D uncertain. Trimming removed 3 bases from V and 3 bases from J, with 9 bases in between. The CDR3 is 14 amino acids. Germline CDR1 and CDR2: SGHAT and FQNNGV. In DNA, the CDR3 is TGTGCCAGCAGCTTTAACCAGTTCAATCAGCCCCAGCATTTT. Translating it yields CASSFNQFNQPQHF.

J is TRBJ1-4 and V is TRBV4-3; 8 bases line up with TRBD1. In germline, CDR1 is LGHNA, CDR2 YSLEER. The V segment lost 3 bases and the J segment 8 bases; nucleotides outside the gene matches: 11. The CDR3 consists of 16 residues. CDR3 coding DNA: TGCGCCAGCAGCCACCTCACCGGGACAGGACTAGAAAAACTGTTTTTT. This codes for CASSHLTGTGLEKLFF.

The rearrangement uses TRBV12-3 or TRBV12-4 and TRBJ2-7; D not certain. This CDR3 comprises 13 residues. Trimming took off 5 bases at V and 0 bases at J, with 8 bases between the two ends. The CDR3 DNA is TGTGCCAGCAGTCGTGGGCCCTCCTACGAGCAGTACTTC. Translating gives CASSRGPSYEQYF.

The chain uses TRBV9 and TRBJ1-6; weak D call: TRBD1 (5 bases). Trimming cost V 3 bases and J 6 bases, with 13 bases left between them. Germline V gene sequence: CDR1 SGDLS, CDR2 YYNGEE. The CDR3 is 15 residues long. DNA of the CDR3: TGTGCCAGCAGCGCGGGGGTCGTAGGTAATTCACCCCTCCACTTT. Translated, it gives CASSAGVVGNSPLHF.

The chain uses TRBV11-2 and TRBJ1-1, with 10 bases that match TRBD1. Germline V gene sequence: CDR1 SGHAT, CDR2 FQNNGV. V lost 5 bases and J lost 3; bases outside the gene matches: 3. The CDR3 consists of 14 residues. In DNA form, the CDR3 reads TGTGCCAGCAGCCGGGACAGGGGATACACTGAAGCTTTCTTT. Translation gives CASSRDRGYTEAFF.

The rearrangement links TRBV12-5 to TRBJ1-5; 8 positions agree with TRBD1. The V and J ends lost 5 bases and 0 bases, in that order; junction bases with no gene match: 3. CDR1 and CDR2 (germline): LGHNT, FRNRAP. The CDR3 is 15 amino acids. The DNA of the CDR3 is TGTGCTAGTGGTAGCACAGGGGGTAGCAATCAGCCCCAGCATTTT. Translated, it gives CASGSTGGSNQPQHF.

This clone was picked up a small number of times. V gene TRBV28 combines with J gene TRBJ2-7, with D possibly being TRBD1 (6 bases). The CDR3 covers 15 residues. V was cut by 2 bases and J by 5 bases, with 16 bases left in between. Germline V CDR1 and CDR2: MDHEN, SYDVKM. CDR3 in DNA: TGTGCCAGCAGTTTAATGGGACACTCGTCGGACGAGCAGTACTTC. Translating gives CASSLMGHSSDEQYF. Together with reference TRBV28 and TRBJ2-7, the CDR3 gives the full variable domain: DVKVTQSSRYLVKRTGEKVFLECVQDMDHENMFWYRQDPGLGLRLIYFSYDVKMKEKGDIPEGYSVSREKKERFSLILESASTNQTSMYLCASSLMGHSSDEQYFGPGTRLTVT.